The source of this T cell receptor (beta chain) is a study of CD8 T cells in Susac syndrome. Negative isolation yielded CD8+ and CD4+ T cells; FACS enriched TEMRA cells. Roughly 0.45 to 1 ug RNA was reverse transcribed with random hexamers. TCRdb recomputed calls from the immunoSEQ multiplex PCR reads with MiXCR, one row per CDR3 protein. This sample has 250,000 to 300,000 distinct CDR3 sequences, with about 88% found just once. The CDR3 runs 15 residues. V lost 5 bases and J 0 bases, leaving 12 bases between the germline ends. Germline V lookup: CDR1 MDHEN, CDR2 SYDVKM. This chain links TRBV28 with TRBJ2-3; D gene uncertain. The TCR comes from a human donor with multiple sclerosis. The sample consisted of CD8+ T cells from PBMCs. The CDR3 bases are TGTGCCAGCAGTACCCACAGTTCTAGCACAGATACGCAGTATTTT. This codes for CASSTHSSSTDTQYF.